This TCR beta chain was sequenced during a study of PD-L1 blockade in urothelial cancer. Study-wide context: Patients took up atezolizumab at some point between 2013 and 2014 at 1,200 mg intravenously every 3 weeks. Blood drawn 3 weeks (second dose) and 6 weeks after treatment start was analyzed. A median approximately 140,000 T cells were found in blood samples.

Assay: immunoSEQ multiplex PCR; the TCRdb copy retains only in-frame clones and omits some. The table shows about 40,000 clones, with 65% to 90% occurring only once. The length of the CDR3 is 13 residues. V gave up 10 bases and J gave up 0 bases, with 12 bases separating them. Germline lookup yields CDR1 LNHDA and CDR2 SQIVND (reference sequence). Time point specified: peripheral blood 6 weeks after treatment start. Patients yielded 1 to 8 samples each, pretreatment and on-treatment. This chain uses TRBV19 with TRBJ1-1, with D uncertain. The starting material was PBMCs, obtained around atezolizumab (anti-PD-L1) treatment. The sequence came from a man in his sixties with urothelial cancer. The CDR3 DNA is TGTGCCACTCAAGCGTTAATGAACACTGAAGCTTTCTTT. This encodes CATQALMNTEAFF.